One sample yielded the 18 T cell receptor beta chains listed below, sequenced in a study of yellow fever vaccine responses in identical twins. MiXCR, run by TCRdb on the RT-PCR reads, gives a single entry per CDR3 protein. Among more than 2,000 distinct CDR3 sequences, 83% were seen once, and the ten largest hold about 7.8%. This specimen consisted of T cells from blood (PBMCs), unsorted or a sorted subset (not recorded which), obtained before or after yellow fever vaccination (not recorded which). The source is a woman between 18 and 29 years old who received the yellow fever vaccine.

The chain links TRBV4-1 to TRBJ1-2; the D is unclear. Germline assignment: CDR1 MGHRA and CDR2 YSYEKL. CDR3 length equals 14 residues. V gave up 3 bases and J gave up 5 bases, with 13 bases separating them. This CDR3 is CASSQTQEGYGYTF. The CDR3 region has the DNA TGCGCCAGCAGCCAGACTCAAGAGGGTTATGGCTACACCTTC.

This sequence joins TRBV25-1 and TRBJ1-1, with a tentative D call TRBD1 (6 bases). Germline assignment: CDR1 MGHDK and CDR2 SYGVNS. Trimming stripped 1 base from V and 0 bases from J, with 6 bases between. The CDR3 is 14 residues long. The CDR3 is CASSEWDMNTEAFF. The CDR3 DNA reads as TGTGCCAGCAGTGAATGGGACATGAACACTGAAGCTTTCTTT.

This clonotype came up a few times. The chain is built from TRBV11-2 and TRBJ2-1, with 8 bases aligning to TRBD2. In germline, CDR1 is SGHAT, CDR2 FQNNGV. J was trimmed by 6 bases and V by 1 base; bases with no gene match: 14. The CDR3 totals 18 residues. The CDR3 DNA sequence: TGTGCCAGCAGCTTAGTCGGGCTAGCGGGCCGCCGGGCCAATGAGCAGTTCTTC. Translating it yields CASSLVGLAGRRANEQFF.

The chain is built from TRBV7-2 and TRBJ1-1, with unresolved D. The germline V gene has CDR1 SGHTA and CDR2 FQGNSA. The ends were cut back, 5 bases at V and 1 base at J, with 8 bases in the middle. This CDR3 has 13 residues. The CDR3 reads CASSLTENTEAFF. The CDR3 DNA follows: TGTGCCAGCAGCCTCACAGAGAACACTGAAGCTTTCTTT.

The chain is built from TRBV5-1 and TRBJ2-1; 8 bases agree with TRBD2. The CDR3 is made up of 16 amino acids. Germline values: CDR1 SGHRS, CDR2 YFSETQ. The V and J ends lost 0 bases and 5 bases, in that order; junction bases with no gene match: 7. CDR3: CASSLARGGADNEQFF. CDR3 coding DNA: TGCGCCAGCAGCTTGGCCCGGGGGGGGGCCGACAATGAGCAGTTCTTC.

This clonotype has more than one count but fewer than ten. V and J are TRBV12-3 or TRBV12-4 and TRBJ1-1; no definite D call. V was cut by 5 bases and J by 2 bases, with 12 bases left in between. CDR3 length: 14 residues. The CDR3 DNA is TGTGCCAGCAGTGAGGTGGCAGTTAACACTGAAGCTTTCTTT. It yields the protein CASSEVAVNTEAFF.

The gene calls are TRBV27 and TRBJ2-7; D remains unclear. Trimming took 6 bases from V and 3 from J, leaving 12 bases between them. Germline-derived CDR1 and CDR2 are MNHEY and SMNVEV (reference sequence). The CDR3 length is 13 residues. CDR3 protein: CASSPTPGYEQYF. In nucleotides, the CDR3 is TGTGCCAGCAGCCCTACTCCTGGCTACGAGCAGTACTTC.

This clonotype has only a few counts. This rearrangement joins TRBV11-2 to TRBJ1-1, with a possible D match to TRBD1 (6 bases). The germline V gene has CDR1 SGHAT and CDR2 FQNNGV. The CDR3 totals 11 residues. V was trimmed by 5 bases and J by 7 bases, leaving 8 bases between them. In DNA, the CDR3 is TGTGCCAGCAGCAACAGGGATGAAGCTTTCTTT. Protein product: CASSNRDEAFF.

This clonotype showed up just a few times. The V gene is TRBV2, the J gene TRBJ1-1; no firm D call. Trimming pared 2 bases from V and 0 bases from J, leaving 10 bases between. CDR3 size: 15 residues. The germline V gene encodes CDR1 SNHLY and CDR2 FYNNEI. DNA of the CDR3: TGTGCCAGCAGTGAACCGGCGGGCCTGAACACTGAAGCTTTCTTT. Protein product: CASSEPAGLNTEAFF.

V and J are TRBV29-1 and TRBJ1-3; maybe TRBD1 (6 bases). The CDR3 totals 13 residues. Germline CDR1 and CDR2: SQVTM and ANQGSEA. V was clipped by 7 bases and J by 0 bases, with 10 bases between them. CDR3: CSALDSSGNTIYF. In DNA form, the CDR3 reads TGCAGCGCATTGGACAGCTCTGGAAACACCATATATTTT.

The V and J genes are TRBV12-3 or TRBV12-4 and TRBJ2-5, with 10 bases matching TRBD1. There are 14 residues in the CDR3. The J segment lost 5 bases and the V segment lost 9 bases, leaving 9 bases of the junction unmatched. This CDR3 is CASLTGGVGETQYF. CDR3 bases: TGTGCCAGTTTGACAGGGGGCGTGGGGGAGACCCAGTACTTC.

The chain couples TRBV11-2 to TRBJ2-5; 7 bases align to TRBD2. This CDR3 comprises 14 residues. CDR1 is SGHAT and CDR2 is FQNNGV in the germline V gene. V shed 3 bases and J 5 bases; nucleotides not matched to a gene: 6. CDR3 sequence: CASSFGGGGETQYF. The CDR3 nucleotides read TGTGCCAGCAGCTTTGGTGGGGGAGGGGAGACCCAGTACTTC. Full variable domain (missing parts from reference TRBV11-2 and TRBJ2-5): EAGVAQSPRYKIIEKRQSVAFWCNPISGHATLYWYQQILGQGPKLLIQFQNNGVVDDSQLPKDRFSAERLKGVDSTLKIQPAKLEDSAVYLCASSFGGGGETQYFGPGTRLLVL.

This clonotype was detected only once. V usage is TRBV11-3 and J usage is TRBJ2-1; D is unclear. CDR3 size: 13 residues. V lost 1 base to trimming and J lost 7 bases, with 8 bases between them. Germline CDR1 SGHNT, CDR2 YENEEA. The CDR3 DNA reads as TGTGCCAGCAGCTTAGTGTCGGATAATGAGCAGTTCTTC. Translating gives CASSLVSDNEQFF.

The CDR3 sequence is CASSLTGKEETQYF. In nucleotides, the CDR3 is TGTGCCAGCAGCTTGACAGGGAAAGAAGAGACCCAGTACTTC. J is TRBJ2-5 and V is TRBV7-9; 7 nucleotides match TRBD1. The CDR3 is 14 amino acids. V lost 3 bases and J lost 3; bases outside the gene matches: 4. Germline assignment: CDR1 SEHNR and CDR2 FQNEAQ (reference sequence).

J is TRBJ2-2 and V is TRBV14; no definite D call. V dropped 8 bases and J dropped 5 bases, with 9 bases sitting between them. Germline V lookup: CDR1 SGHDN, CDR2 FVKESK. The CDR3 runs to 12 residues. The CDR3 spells CASSPRTGELFF. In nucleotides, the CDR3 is TGTGCCAGCTCCCCTAGGACCGGGGAGCTGTTTTTT.

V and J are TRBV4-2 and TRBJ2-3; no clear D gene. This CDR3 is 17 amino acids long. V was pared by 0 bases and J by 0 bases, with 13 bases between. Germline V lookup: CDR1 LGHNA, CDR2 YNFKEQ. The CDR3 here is CASSQDDTDPSTDTQYF. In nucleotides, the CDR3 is TGTGCCAGCAGCCAAGATGACACAGATCCTAGCACAGATACGCAGTATTTT.

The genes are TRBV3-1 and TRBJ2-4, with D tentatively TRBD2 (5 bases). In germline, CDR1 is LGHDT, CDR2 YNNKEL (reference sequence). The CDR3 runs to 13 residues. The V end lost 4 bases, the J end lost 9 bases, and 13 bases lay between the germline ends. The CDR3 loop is CASSPDWVGIQYF. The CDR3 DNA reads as TGTGCCAGCAGCCCGGACTGGGTTGGCATTCAGTACTTC.

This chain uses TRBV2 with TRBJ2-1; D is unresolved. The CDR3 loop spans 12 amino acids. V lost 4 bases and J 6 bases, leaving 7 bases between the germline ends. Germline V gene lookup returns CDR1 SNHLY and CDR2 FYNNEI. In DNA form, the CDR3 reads TGTGCCAGCAGTGGGACGGTCAATGAGCAGTTCTTC. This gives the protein CASSGTVNEQFF.